The 30 T cell receptor beta chains presented below share a single source sample, sequenced in a study of cytomegalovirus exposure and HLA in healthy donors. Researchers ran the PCR with 60 Vbeta and 13 Jbeta primers. Using immunoSEQ multiplex PCR, the repertoire was profiled, and TCRdb retains in-frame clones only, with some absent. The sample holds some 77,000 clones, around 80% seen once. The sample taken for sequencing was PBMCs. These receptors came from a man aged 25-45 years in good health and CMV-seronegative.

This clone was picked up one time. J is TRBJ1-2 and V is TRBV19; no definite D call. V lost 10 bases, J lost 8 bases, and 20 bases lay in between. This CDR3 is built from 13 residues. CDR1 and CDR2 from the germline V gene are LNHDA and SQIVND (reference sequence). The CDR3 DNA reads TGTGCCACCTCACGTGGAGGATATAACGGCTACACCTTC. This translates into CATSRGGYNGYTF.

The chain joins TRBV6-6 to TRBJ2-7; 13 bases align to TRBD2. CDR1 MNHNY and CDR2 SVGAGI come from the germline V gene (reference sequence). After removal of 7 bases from V and 4 bases from J, the junction contained 7 bases not matched to a gene. The CDR3 sequence is 15 residues long. The DNA for the CDR3 is TGTGCCAGCACCCTAACGACTAGCGGGGGGTACGAGCAGTACTTC. It encodes CASTLTTSGGYEQYF.

The J gene is TRBJ2-2, the V gene TRBV2, with D maybe TRBD1 (6 bases). V was pared by 10 bases and J by 7 bases, with 7 bases between. Germline lookup yields CDR1 SNHLY and CDR2 FYNNEI. The CDR3 has 10 residues. The CDR3 sequence: CAKGDGELFF. CDR3 nucleotide sequence: TGTGCCAAGGGGGACGGGGAGCTGTTTTTT.

This chain uses TRBV27 with TRBJ1-2; D is possibly TRBD1 (6 bases). From germline, CDR1 is MNHEY and CDR2 SMNVEV (reference sequence). V lost 3 bases to trimming and J lost 7 bases, with 12 bases between them. This CDR3 has 13 amino acids. This CDR3 reads CASSFGRGFGYTF. In DNA, the CDR3 is TGTGCCAGCAGTTTCGGCAGGGGCTTTGGCTACACCTTC.

The gene calls are TRBV5-1 and TRBJ2-3; 7 nucleotides agree with TRBD1. Unmatched junction bases numbered 19, after V lost 0 bases and J lost 0 bases. The CDR3 totals 21 residues. Per germline, CDR1 SGHRS and CDR2 YFSETQ. CDR3 residues: CASSLVTETGRSPRSTDTQYF. The CDR3 coding sequence is TGCGCCAGCAGCTTGGTGACCGAGACAGGGAGATCGCCCCGTAGCACAGATACGCAGTATTTT.

This clone appeared once. The V and J genes are TRBV6-1 and TRBJ1-1, with 7 bases matching TRBD1. The length of the CDR3 is 14 residues. Trimming cost V 6 bases and J 3 bases; bases outside gene matches: 7. The germline V gene encodes CDR1 MNHNS and CDR2 SASEGT. The CDR3 loop reads CASSRRQGDTEAFF. DNA of the CDR3: TGTGCCAGCAGCAGAAGACAGGGAGACACTGAAGCTTTCTTT.

This rearrangement joins TRBV5-1 to TRBJ2-5, with D possibly being TRBD2 (6 bases). The CDR3 runs 13 residues. Germline CDR1 reads SGHRS; CDR2 reads YFSETQ. With 4 bases removed from V and 5 bases from J, the gap between germline ends came to 12 bases. The DNA for the CDR3 is TGCGCCAGCAGCCTGGGGGGAGAGGAGACCCAGTACTTC. It yields the protein CASSLGGEETQYF.

The rearrangement joins TRBV29-1 to TRBJ2-3; D may be TRBD1 (5 bases). The V gene's germline CDR1 is SQVTM and CDR2 ANQGSEA. Trimming took 7 bases from V and 0 from J, leaving 8 bases between them. The CDR3 spans 12 residues. The CDR3 region has the DNA TGCAGCGAACAGGCCAGCACAGATACGCAGTATTTT. This sequence encodes CSEQASTDTQYF.

This sequence joins TRBV6-6 and TRBJ2-7; 8 nucleotides line up with TRBD1. Trimming at V came to 10 bases and at J to 6 bases, leaving 11 bases not matched to a gene. Germline CDR1 and CDR2: MNHNY and SVGAGI (reference sequence). The CDR3 is made up of 13 amino acids. The CDR3 DNA sequence: TGTGCCACCAATCGACAGGGGATGAGCGAGCAGTACTTC. This codes for CATNRQGMSEQYF.

V is TRBV9 and J is TRBJ2-1; the match to TRBD1 covers 7 bases. This CDR3 contains 18 residues. CDR1 SGDLS and CDR2 YYNGEE come from the germline V gene. Trimming took 0 bases from V and 4 from J; bases not matched to a gene: 13. CDR3 in DNA: TGTGCCAGCAGCGTAGCATCAGGGGGAGCCCTCTATTACAATGAGCAGTTCTTC. Translating gives CASSVASGGALYYNEQFF.

The V gene is TRBV4-3, the J gene TRBJ2-7; D ambiguous. The ends were cut back, 0 bases at V and 5 bases at J, with 11 bases in the middle. This CDR3 is 14 amino acids long. Per germline, CDR1 LGHNA and CDR2 YSLEER. The CDR3 DNA reads TGCGCCAGCAGCCAAGAGGCATTCGTCGACGAGCAGTACTTC. Its protein is CASSQEAFVDEQYF.

This clone appeared once. The chain is built from TRBV5-1 and TRBJ2-1, with D possibly TRBD2 on 6 matching bases. The CDR3 spans 12 residues. CDR1 and CDR2 from the germline V gene are SGHRS and YFSETQ. Trimming pared 5 bases from V and 12 bases from J, leaving 15 bases between. The DNA for the CDR3 is TGCGCCAGCAGAAGTCCCCCGGGACTGCAGTTCTTC. Translation gives CASRSPPGLQFF.

This clone was recorded only once. The chain has TRBV5-5 and TRBJ2-7, with TRBD1 matching 7 bases. CDR1 SGHKS and CDR2 YYEKEE come from the germline V gene (reference sequence). This CDR3 has 14 amino acids. Trimming took 5 bases from V and 2 from J; bases not matched to a gene: 7. The CDR3 DNA reads as TGTGCCAGCAGACATCGACAGGGAACCTACGAGCAGTACTTC. This encodes CASRHRQGTYEQYF.

The V and J genes are TRBV18 and TRBJ2-7; D remains ambiguous. In germline, CDR1 is KGHSH, CDR2 LQKENI. CDR3 length: 13 amino acids. Deletions cut 3 bases from V and 2 bases from J, with 8 bases between. This CDR3 is CASSPVVTYEQYF. CDR3 DNA sequence: TGTGCCAGCTCACCTGTAGTCACCTACGAGCAGTACTTC.

The chain has TRBV7-9 and TRBJ1-1, with a possible D match to TRBD1 (5 bases). Germline V gene data show CDR1 as SEHNR and CDR2 as FQNEAQ (reference sequence). CDR3 length: 16 amino acids. V lost 5 bases, J lost 4 bases, and 20 bases lay in between. CDR3 in amino acids: CASSRHAERRGTEAFF. CDR3 coding DNA: TGTGCCAGCAGCCGTCATGCCGAGCGGAGGGGCACTGAAGCTTTCTTT.

The genes are TRBV6-6 and TRBJ2-1; tentative D call: TRBD2 (7 bases). Germline loops: CDR1 MNHNY, CDR2 SVGAGI (reference sequence). CDR3 length equals 14 residues. Trimming cost V 2 bases and J 5 bases, with 10 bases left between them. The CDR3 bases are TGTGCCAGCAGTTACGGGGGGGCCGACAATGAGCAGTTCTTC. As protein: CASSYGGADNEQFF.

This sequence joins TRBV28 and TRBJ2-3; maybe TRBD2 (6 bases). Trimming shortened V by 7 bases and J by 5 bases, and 22 bases separated the two germline ends. The CDR3 has 16 residues. CDR1 is MDHEN, CDR2 SYDVKM, per germline. CDR3 sequence reads: CASTRSGSSRGDTQYF. DNA of the CDR3: TGTGCCAGCACCCGTTCTGGGAGCTCGCGGGGAGATACGCAGTATTTT.

The chain recombines TRBV27 with TRBJ1-1; D is undetermined. The CDR3 length is 14 residues. The V gene's germline CDR1 is MNHEY and CDR2 SMNVEV (reference sequence). V lost 0 bases and J lost 0, with 5 bases in between. The CDR3 region has the DNA TGTGCCAGCAGTTTATCAGCTATGAACACTGAAGCTTTCTTT. It yields the protein CASSLSAMNTEAFF.

Notes on this clone: The junction does not match germline at one end; this may be a read error. The chain links TRBV7-7 to TRBJ2-3; D may be TRBD2 (5 bases). This CDR3 has 13 residues. Per the germline V gene, CDR1 is SSHAT and CDR2 is FNYEAQ (reference sequence). The CDR3 loop is CASSTRDTDTQYF. In DNA, the CDR3 is TGTGCTAGCAGCACCCGGGACACAGATACGCAGTATTTT.

The chain employs TRBV9 and TRBJ1-1, with a possible D match to TRBD1 (6 bases). V was shortened by 4 bases and J by 7 bases, with 20 bases between the two germline ends. CDR3 size: 15 residues. Germline CDR1 is SGDLS and CDR2 is YYNGEE. CDR3 sequence: CASSSVGAPDSEAFF. The CDR3 DNA is TGTGCCAGCAGCTCCGTAGGGGCGCCGGACAGTGAAGCTTTCTTT.

This clone was counted only a few times. The chain is built from TRBV18 and TRBJ1-5, with 8 bases identical to TRBD1. CDR1 and CDR2 from the germline V gene are KGHSH and LQKENI. V trimming: 6 bases; J trimming: 3 bases; junction bases outside the gene matches: 7. CDR3 length equals 15 residues. CDR3 residues: CASSRQGADNQPQHF. The CDR3 region has the DNA TGTGCCAGCTCCCGTCAGGGGGCGGACAATCAGCCCCAGCATTTT.

The chain carries TRBV28 and TRBJ1-4, with D possibly being TRBD1 (5 bases). Germline V gene lookup returns CDR1 MDHEN and CDR2 SYDVKM. The V gene lost 3 bases and the J gene lost 7 bases, with 6 bases spanning the gap. This CDR3 is 12 amino acids long. CDR3 loop: CASSLQGEKLFF. CDR3 nucleotides: TGTGCCAGCAGTTTGCAGGGTGAAAAACTGTTTTTT.

V and J are TRBV11-2 and TRBJ2-1, with 10 bases that match TRBD2. Per the germline V gene, CDR1 is SGHAT and CDR2 is FQNNGV. The CDR3 totals 17 residues. V trimming: 5 bases; J trimming: 0 bases; junction bases outside the gene matches: 7. The CDR3 region is CASSLLIAGGSYNEQFF. CDR3 coding DNA: TGTGCCAGCAGCCTCCTTATAGCGGGAGGCTCCTACAATGAGCAGTTCTTC.

The genes are TRBV28 and TRBJ2-1, with 7 positions matching TRBD2. The junction had 0 bases not matched to a gene; V was cut back by 2 bases and J by 8 bases. Germline V gene data show CDR1 as MDHEN and CDR2 as SYDVKM. The CDR3 contains 12 residues. CDR3 region: CASSLGGDEQFF. CDR3 nucleotide sequence: TGTGCCAGCAGTTTAGGGGGGGATGAGCAGTTCTTC.

Concerning this clone itself: One junction end disagrees with the germline gene, perhaps due to a read error. The V call is TRBV27, the J call TRBJ1-2; the D gene is possibly TRBD1 (5 bases). CDR1 is MNHEY, CDR2 SMNVEV, per germline (reference sequence). The CDR3 is 17 amino acids. This CDR3 reads CASSPWGRGVANYGYPF. The CDR3 nucleotides read TGTGCCAGCAGTCCATGGGGTCGGGGGGTAGCTAACTATGGCTACCCCTTC.

The chain has TRBV5-5 and TRBJ1-1; the D is unclear. V lost 0 bases and J 4 bases, leaving 10 bases between the germline ends. The CDR3 is 14 residues long. CDR1 and CDR2 (germline): SGHKS, YYEKEE (reference sequence). DNA of the CDR3: TGTGCCAGCAGCTTGGTTCTGCAGATCACTGAAGCTTTCTTT. It codes for CASSLVLQITEAFF.

The V call is TRBV28, the J call TRBJ2-2; D not resolved. V was cut by 11 bases and J by 1 base, with 17 bases left in between. The CDR3 has 15 amino acids. The germline CDR1 and CDR2 sequences are MDHEN and SYDVKM. The CDR3 DNA reads as TGTGCCGTCAAACCTCTCCTGAGGAACACCGGGGAGCTGTTTTTT. Protein product: CAVKPLLRNTGELFF.

The chain recombines TRBV6-1 with TRBJ2-3, with D possibly TRBD2 on 6 matching bases. From germline, CDR1 is MNHNS and CDR2 SASEGT. This CDR3 contains 12 residues. V lost 11 bases and J lost 2, with 11 bases in between. The CDR3 here is CAGAGPTDTQYF. The DNA for the CDR3 is TGTGCCGGCGCGGGACCCACAGATACGCAGTATTTT.

This chain connects TRBV6-5 to TRBJ2-7, with D hard to call. In germline, CDR1 is MNHEY, CDR2 SVGAGI. Trimming removed 2 bases at V and 1 base at J, with 9 bases between. The CDR3 is 14 amino acids. The CDR3 sequence is CASSYMAVSYEQYF. The CDR3 DNA follows: TGTGCCAGCAGTTACATGGCAGTGTCCTACGAGCAGTACTTC.

This clone has a single count. This sequence joins TRBV7-6 and TRBJ2-5, with TRBD1 matching over 7 bases. The trim removed 1 base at V and 4 bases at J, leaving 6 bases unmatched. The CDR3 length is 15 residues. Germline CDR1 reads SGHVS; CDR2 reads FNYEAQ. CDR3 DNA sequence: TGTGCCAGCAGCTTAGACAACAGGGGTCTAGAGACCCAGTACTTC. It translates to CASSLDNRGLETQYF.